These 26 T cell receptor beta chains share one sample of origin, sequenced in a study of T cells in Graves' hyperthyroidism and ophthalmopathy. Researchers amplified the TCR beta CDR3 regions from RNA transcripts. In the first-round RT-PCR of the TCR CDR3, the HTBI primer set was used. TCRdb analysed the multiplex PCR reads with MiXCR anew, one entry per CDR3 protein. The table shows 400,000 to 500,000 distinct CDR3 sequences, with roughly 15% occurring only once. What was sequenced was blood. The receptors derive from a woman between 18 and 29 years old with Graves' hyperthyroidism.

This clonotype has only a few counts. The chain employs TRBV10-3 and TRBJ1-4; 8 bases fit TRBD1. CDR3 size: 16 residues. Per germline, CDR1 ENHRY and CDR2 SYGVKD. The V gene end was trimmed by 4 bases and the J gene end by 4 bases; junction bases not matched to a gene: 8. The CDR3 region is CAISATQGAFNEKLFF. The CDR3 nucleotides read TGTGCCATCAGTGCGACTCAGGGGGCATTTAATGAAAAACTGTTTTTT.

The chain links TRBV6-2 or TRBV6-3 to TRBJ1-2, with TRBD1 matching over 9 bases. Germline CDR1 and CDR2: MNHEY and SVGEGT. The CDR3 is made up of 15 amino acids. The V segment lost 7 bases and the J segment 5 bases; nucleotides outside the gene matches: 11. Here the CDR3 DNA reads TGTGCCAGCACCCAACCGGACAGGGGCTTTTATGGCTACACCTTC. Its protein product is CASTQPDRGFYGYTF.

This clonotype has a count of ten or more. This rearrangement joins TRBV6-1 to TRBJ1-6; TRBD1 is a possible D gene (5 bases). Germline lookup yields CDR1 MNHNS and CDR2 SASEGT. V lost 4 bases, J lost 10 bases, and 23 bases lay in between. This CDR3 region has 17 residues. For the CDR3, the DNA is TGTGCCAGCAGTGTTGGGGGGGAGAATGAAAATATGTCACCCCTCCACTTT. It encodes CASSVGGENENMSPLHF.

This clonotype was counted a few times. The chain is built from TRBV6-4 and TRBJ2-2; the D is unclear. The V end lost 0 bases, the J end lost 3 bases, and 5 bases lay between the germline ends. The CDR3 sequence is 14 residues long. Germline V gene lookup returns CDR1 MRHNA and CDR2 SNTAGT. In DNA form, the CDR3 reads TGTGCCAGCAGTGACTCGAGTGACACCGGGGAGCTGTTTTTT. The encoded protein is CASSDSSDTGELFF.

The gene calls are TRBV28 and TRBJ1-6, with 10 bases fitting TRBD1. Germline CDR1 is MDHEN and CDR2 is SYDVKM. Trimming at V came to 5 bases and at J to 18 bases, leaving 7 bases not matched to a gene. This CDR3 contains 12 residues. The CDR3, as DNA: TGTGCCAGCAGTCACGGGACAGGGGTTCACCACTTT. Translated: CASSHGTGVHHF.

This clonotype was recorded at least ten times. The gene calls are TRBV5-4 and TRBJ1-1, with D unresolved. CDR3 length: 15 amino acids. V shed 1 base and J shed 0 bases, with 10 bases lying between them. Germline values: CDR1 SGHNT, CDR2 YYREEE (reference sequence). The CDR3 sequence: CASSLIGPLNTEAFF. The DNA of the CDR3 is TGTGCCAGCAGCTTGATCGGACCCCTGAACACTGAAGCTTTCTTT. Using reference TRBV5-4 and TRBJ1-1 for the parts outside the CDR3, the full variable domain is ETGVTQSPTHLIKTRGQQVTLRCSSQSGHNTVSWYQQALGQGPQFIFQYYREEENGRGNFPPRFSGLQFPNYSSELNVNALELDDSALYLCASSLIGPLNTEAFFGQGTRLTVV.

This clonotype came up many times. The chain couples TRBV15 to TRBJ2-1; 14 bases are a match to TRBD2. V lost 5 bases, J lost 5 bases, and 5 bases stayed unmatched. Germline lookup yields CDR1 LNHNV and CDR2 YYDKDF (reference sequence). CDR3 length: 16 residues. CDR3 sequence (DNA): TGTGCCACCAGCGGGACTAGCGGGAGCAACAACAATGAGCAGTTCTTC. It codes for CATSGTSGSNNNEQFF.

About this clonotype itself: This may stem from a read error, because a much larger clone lies one nucleotide away. V gene TRBV5-1 combines with J gene TRBJ2-7; TRBD2 agrees at 8 bases. Per germline, CDR1 SGHRS and CDR2 YFSETQ. CDR3 length: 16 residues. J was trimmed by 7 bases and V by 1 base; bases with no gene match: 13. The CDR3 DNA follows: TGCGCCAGCAGCTTGCCCCGGCTAGCGGGTGGGAATGAGCAGTACTTC. This encodes CASSLPRLAGGNEQYF. Variable domain in full (rest from reference TRBV5-1 and TRBJ2-7): KAGVTQTPRYLIKTRGQQVTLSCSPISGHRSVSWYQQTPGQGLQFLFEYFSETQRNKGNFPGRFSGRQFSNSRSEMNVSTLELGDSALYLCASSLPRLAGGNEQYFGPGTRLTVT.

This clonotype was recorded many times. The chain uses TRBV29-1 and TRBJ1-5; 12 positions match TRBD1. The CDR3 loop spans 13 amino acids. The J segment lost 5 bases and the V segment lost 6 bases, leaving 2 bases of the junction unmatched. Germline V gene lookup returns CDR1 SQVTM and CDR2 ANQGSEA. The CDR3: CSVGQGAYQPQHF. The CDR3 DNA reads TGCAGCGTGGGACAGGGGGCGTATCAGCCCCAGCATTTT.

This clonotype came up once. The chain recombines TRBV20-1 with TRBJ1-1, with 7 bases fitting TRBD1. Unmatched junction bases numbered 7, after V lost 0 bases and J lost 3 bases. The CDR3 extends over 15 amino acids. Per the germline V gene, CDR1 is DFQATT and CDR2 is SNEGSKA (reference sequence). Here the CDR3 reads CSARDRRDSYTEAFF. CDR3 nucleotide sequence: TGCAGTGCTAGAGATAGGCGGGACAGTTACACTGAAGCTTTCTTT.

This clonotype has at least ten counts. V usage is TRBV6-1 and J usage is TRBJ2-7, with D possibly TRBD1 on 5 matching bases. CDR3 length: 13 residues. Germline V CDR1 and CDR2: MNHNS, SASEGT. Trimming left V 0 bases short and J 3 bases short, with 6 bases between. The CDR3 region has the DNA TGTGCCAGCAGTGAAGCAGGGGTCTACGAGCAGTACTTC. Protein: CASSEAGVYEQYF.

This chain links TRBV12-3 or TRBV12-4 with TRBJ2-1, with D unclear. V lost 2 bases and J 8 bases, leaving 10 bases between the germline ends. This CDR3 is 13 amino acids long. CDR3 loop: CASSLILDDEQFF. The CDR3 DNA is TGTGCCAGCAGTTTAATCCTAGACGATGAGCAGTTCTTC.

This clonotype was counted ten times or more. The V gene is TRBV30, the J gene TRBJ2-7; 10 bases agree with TRBD1. With 6 bases clipped from V and 6 bases from J, the junction kept 17 bases outside the gene matches. The CDR3 runs to 16 residues. CDR1 and CDR2 from the germline V gene are GTSNPN and SVGIG (reference sequence). CDR3 loop: CACQDRGKRGILEQYF. The CDR3 nucleotides read TGTGCCTGCCAGGACAGGGGGAAGAGGGGTATTCTCGAGCAGTACTTC.

This clonotype was picked up many times. The CDR3 nucleotides are TGTGCCAGCAGTCCCAAGGGGGGGGGCTTCTATGGCTACACCTTC. Residues: CASSPKGGGFYGYTF. The chain employs TRBV12-3 or TRBV12-4 and TRBJ1-2; possible D gene TRBD1, 6 bases. CDR3 length: 15 amino acids. Trimming took 5 bases from V and 4 from J, leaving 17 bases between them.

This clonotype was detected many times. This sequence joins TRBV27 and TRBJ2-7; 10 positions match TRBD2. V was clipped by 2 bases and J by 3 bases; unmatched bases: 16. The CDR3 has 19 amino acids. Germline V CDR1 and CDR2: MNHEY, SMNVEV (reference sequence). The CDR3 region is CASSLTKRGLANNRYEQYF. In nucleotides, the CDR3 is TGTGCCAGCAGTTTAACAAAAAGGGGACTAGCGAACAACCGCTACGAGCAGTACTTC.

This clonotype came up a few times. The chain is built from TRBV28 and TRBJ1-3; D not resolved. Germline CDR1 is MDHEN and CDR2 is SYDVKM. With 1 base removed from V and 4 bases from J, the gap between germline ends came to 2 bases. The CDR3 has 12 residues. CDR3 amino acids: CASSLLGNTIYF. In DNA, the CDR3 is TGTGCCAGCAGTTTATTGGGAAACACCATATATTTT.

This clonotype was detected ten times or more. This chain connects TRBV13 to TRBJ2-7, with D tentatively TRBD1 (6 bases). The V gene lost 5 bases and the J gene lost 3 bases, with 17 bases spanning the gap. Germline V CDR1 and CDR2: PRHDT, FYEKMQ (reference sequence). This CDR3 spans 15 amino acids. The CDR3 DNA sequence: TGTGCCAGCAGCCCTCGGGCAGGGGCCTTCTACGAGCAGTACTTC. This codes for CASSPRAGAFYEQYF.

This clonotype was picked up a small number of times. This chain uses TRBV10-3 with TRBJ2-3, with 8 bases matching TRBD2. CDR1 is ENHRY, CDR2 SYGVKD, per germline. Trimming cost V 4 bases and J 0 bases; bases outside gene matches: 3. This CDR3 region has 15 residues. CDR3 sequence (DNA): TGTGCCATCAGTGTGTTAGCGGGGAGCACAGATACGCAGTATTTT. Amino acids: CAISVLAGSTDTQYF.

This sequence joins TRBV19 and TRBJ2-2; TRBD1 agrees at 7 bases. The CDR3 length is 18 residues. CDR1 LNHDA and CDR2 SQIVND come from the germline V gene (reference sequence). The V segment lost 8 bases and the J segment 0 bases; nucleotides outside the gene matches: 15. The CDR3 nucleotides are TGTGCCAGTGGCGATCCTCAAGGGGGCCGAACGAACACCGGGGAGCTGTTTTTT. Its protein product is CASGDPQGGRTNTGELFF.

V and J are TRBV7-3 and TRBJ2-7; 7 bases align to TRBD1. Germline CDR1 reads SGHTA; CDR2 reads FQGTGA. The V segment lost 4 bases and the J segment 4 bases; nucleotides outside the gene matches: 10. This CDR3 is built from 15 residues. CDR3 loop: CASSSRPGTEYEQYF. CDR3 bases: TGTGCCAGCAGCTCGCGTCCCGGGACAGAGTACGAGCAGTACTTC.

There are many counts of this clonotype. The chain uses TRBV12-3 or TRBV12-4 and TRBJ2-1; TRBD2 matches at 11 bases. This CDR3 comprises 15 residues. The V gene end was trimmed by 6 bases and the J gene end by 8 bases; junction bases not matched to a gene: 9. The CDR3 protein is CASSLLAGAPHEQFF. CDR3 DNA sequence: TGTGCCAGCAGCTTACTAGCGGGAGCGCCCCATGAGCAGTTCTTC.

This clonotype has a count of ten or more. This chain uses TRBV2 with TRBJ1-5, with unresolved D. V shed 1 base and J shed 7 bases, with 11 bases lying between them. The CDR3 extends over 14 amino acids. The germline CDR1 and CDR2 sequences are SNHLY and FYNNEI. The CDR3 reads CASSEEGGNQPQHF. In DNA form, the CDR3 reads TGTGCCAGCAGTGAAGAAGGAGGGAACCAGCCCCAGCATTTT. Looking up the rest from reference TRBV2 and TRBJ1-5 gives the full variable domain: EPEVTQTPSHQVTQMGQEVILRCVPISNHLYFYWYRQILGQKVEFLVSFYNNEISEKSEIFDDQFSVERPDGSNFTLKIRSTKLEDSAMYFCASSEEGGNQPQHFGDGTRLSIL.

This clonotype was found many times. The chain recombines TRBV7-9 with TRBJ2-2, with 8 bases identical to TRBD1. Unmatched junction bases numbered 4, after V lost 4 bases and J lost 6 bases. The CDR3 extends over 14 amino acids. The germline gives CDR1 SEHNR, CDR2 FQNEAQ (reference sequence). CDR3 sequence (DNA): TGTGCCAGCAGCTCACGACAGGGGTCCGGGGAGCTGTTTTTT. Translated, it gives CASSSRQGSGELFF.

The gene calls are TRBV10-3 and TRBJ2-3; 8 positions agree with TRBD2. The length of the CDR3 is 14 residues. V lost 6 bases and J lost 5; bases outside the gene matches: 7. Per the germline V gene, CDR1 is ENHRY and CDR2 is SYGVKD. The CDR3 sequence: CAIRAGVVKDTQYF. The CDR3 DNA is TGTGCCATCAGAGCGGGAGTTGTTAAAGATACGCAGTATTTT.

This clonotype appeared a few times. The chain carries TRBV11-2 and TRBJ2-1; D gene ambiguous. The CDR3 covers 15 residues. The V gene lost 1 base and the J gene lost 0 bases, with 7 bases spanning the gap. Germline V gene data show CDR1 as SGHAT and CDR2 as FQNNGV. The CDR3 loop reads CASSLVPSSYNEQFF. CDR3 nucleotide sequence: TGTGCCAGCAGCTTAGTCCCGAGCTCCTACAATGAGCAGTTCTTC. Together with reference TRBV11-2 and TRBJ2-1, the CDR3 gives the full variable domain: EAGVAQSPRYKIIEKRQSVAFWCNPISGHATLYWYQQILGQGPKLLIQFQNNGVVDDSQLPKDRFSAERLKGVDSTLKIQPAKLEDSAVYLCASSLVPSSYNEQFFGPGTRLTVL.

This clonotype was seen ten or more times. The V gene is TRBV28, the J gene TRBJ2-1; D might be TRBD2 (5 bases). This CDR3 has 16 residues. V lost 5 bases, J lost 4 bases, and 18 bases lay in between. Germline assignment: CDR1 MDHEN and CDR2 SYDVKM. The CDR3 nucleotides are TGTGCCAGCAGTGTTGCTAGCAACTTAGAGTACAATGAGCAGTTCTTC. This encodes CASSVASNLEYNEQFF.